This T cell receptor (beta chain) comes out of a study of CD4 T cells in relation to SARS-CoV-2 and coronaviruses. Study details: The HLA restriction of the shared crossreactive spike epitopes was mapped.

CDR1 is SGHTA and CDR2 is FQGNSA in the germline V gene. The CDR3 is 14 residues long. Trimming removed 8 bases at V and 2 bases at J, with 13 bases between. Unexposed donor CD4+ T cells date from about 2011-2018, before the COVID-19 pandemic. The cells were cultured for about 10 days before CD4+ T cells were isolated. The study, taken as a whole, reports: This crossreactivity analysis covered spike protein alone, no other viral proteins.

Assay: immunoSEQ multiplex PCR; the TCRdb copy retains only in-frame clones and omits some. Of about 19,000 clones listed, over 65% are singletons. A remark on this clone: Its target is not known.

This clonotype was obtained from a human donor in good health. The sequencing sample was made of CD4+ T cells from PBMCs, cultured in vitro. V and J are TRBV7-2 and TRBJ2-1; possibly TRBD1 for D (5 bases). DNA for the CDR3: TGTGCCAGCTCCCTGGAGACAGCCTACAATGAGCAGTTCTTC. Protein product: CASSLETAYNEQFF.